Listed here are 31 T cell receptor beta chains from one sample, sequenced in a study of shared clonotypes between healthy human individuals. Sequencing used immunoSEQ multiplex PCR; TCRdb keeps in-frame clones, though not all of them. The table lists roughly 700,000 clones, roughly 88% of them singletons, with about 34% in the top ten. Sample: memory CD8+ T cells from PBMCs. Documented subset: CD45RO+ cells pooled with CCR7-negative TemRA cells. These receptors came from a man aged 18 to 30 in good health. Some clones in this sample may be carry-over from other donors' samples.

The chain combines TRBV5-1 with TRBJ1-1; the D gene is possibly TRBD1 (5 bases). Germline V gives CDR1 SGHRS, CDR2 YFSETQ. The CDR3 is made up of 15 amino acids. Trimming shortened V by 0 bases and J by 4 bases, and 13 bases separated the two germline ends. The CDR3 reads CASSLDAGRTTEAFF. CDR3 DNA: TGCGCCAGCAGCTTGGACGCAGGGAGGACCACTGAAGCTTTCTTT. Drawing the rest from reference TRBV5-1 and TRBJ1-1, the complete variable domain is KAGVTQTPRYLIKTRGQQVTLSCSPISGHRSVSWYQQTPGQGLQFLFEYFSETQRNKGNFPGRFSGRQFSNSRSEMNVSTLELGDSALYLCASSLDAGRTTEAFFGQGTRLTVV.

The chain uses TRBV19 and TRBJ1-1, with D perhaps matching TRBD1 (5 bases). Germline loops: CDR1 LNHDA, CDR2 SQIVND (reference sequence). This CDR3 is built from 12 residues. V lost 5 bases to trimming and J lost 7 bases, with 11 bases between them. CDR3 bases: TGTGCCAGTAGTGGGGGAACAGTTGAAGCTTTCTTT. Protein product: CASSGGTVEAFF.

The chain has TRBV28 and TRBJ2-4; 10 nucleotides agree with TRBD2. Germline values: CDR1 MDHEN, CDR2 SYDVKM. Trimming at V came to 5 bases and at J to 6 bases, leaving 1 base not matched to a gene. The CDR3 is made up of 13 amino acids. The CDR3 is CASSVAGGNIQYF. CDR3 nucleotide sequence: TGTGCCAGCAGTGTAGCGGGAGGAAACATTCAGTACTTC.

The chain recombines TRBV7-8 with TRBJ2-2; tentatively, D is TRBD1 or TRBD2 (5 bases each). The CDR3 consists of 18 residues. With 4 bases removed from V and 0 bases from J, the gap between germline ends came to 18 bases. The germline V gene has CDR1 SGHVS and CDR2 FQNEAQ. CDR3 sequence: CASSSPSRGEPNTGELFF. In DNA, the CDR3 is TGTGCCAGCAGCTCCCCCTCGAGGGGCGAACCGAACACCGGGGAGCTGTTTTTT.

This clone has only one observation. V and J are TRBV5-6 and TRBJ2-4, with D hard to call. This CDR3 has 13 residues. CDR1 SGHDT and CDR2 YYEEEE come from the germline V gene. V was shortened by 0 bases and J by 5 bases, with 6 bases between the two germline ends. The CDR3: CASSLEIQNIQYF. Written as DNA, the CDR3 is TGTGCCAGCAGCTTGGAAATTCAAAACATTCAGTACTTC.

V usage is TRBV28 and J usage is TRBJ2-7; no clear D. The V and J ends lost 5 bases and 5 bases respectively, with 13 bases between them. The CDR3 has 13 amino acids. CDR1 is MDHEN and CDR2 is SYDVKM in the germline V gene. The CDR3, as DNA: TGTGCCAGCAGTCCCCGACCTTGGGACGAGCAGTACTTC. It translates to CASSPRPWDEQYF.

The chain links TRBV7-9 to TRBJ2-7; 13 bases agree with TRBD2. Germline-derived CDR1 and CDR2 are SEHNR and FQNEAQ (reference sequence). CDR3 length: 18 amino acids. Trimming removed 4 bases from V and 2 bases from J; junction bases left unmatched: 11. The CDR3 protein is CASSSTGTSGIITYEQYF. The DNA of the CDR3 is TGTGCCAGCAGCTCCACCGGGACTAGCGGGATAATTACCTACGAGCAGTACTTC.

The chain uses TRBV5-5 and TRBJ2-3, with a tentative D call TRBD1 (6 bases). The CDR3 spans 16 residues. The germline gives CDR1 SGHKS, CDR2 YYEKEE (reference sequence). V lost 0 bases and J 0 bases, leaving 11 bases between the germline ends. CDR3 sequence reads: CASSLGQAISTDTQYF. The CDR3 DNA is TGTGCCAGCAGCTTGGGACAGGCGATCAGCACAGATACGCAGTATTTT.

The chain has TRBV9 and TRBJ2-7, with TRBD1 identical over 9 bases. Looked up from germline, CDR1 is SGDLS and CDR2 is YYNGEE. The CDR3 consists of 14 residues. With 4 bases clipped from V and 6 bases from J, the junction kept 8 bases outside the gene matches. For the CDR3, the DNA is TGTGCCAGCAGCCCCCCGGGACAGGGTCTCGAGCAGTACTTC. Translated, it gives CASSPPGQGLEQYF.

The chain uses TRBV5-4 and TRBJ2-7; unclear D gene. Germline lookup yields CDR1 SGHNT and CDR2 YYREEE (reference sequence). V shed 2 bases and J shed 5 bases, with 11 bases lying between them. This CDR3 spans 13 amino acids. The chain's CDR3 is CASSFAGTDEQYF. The CDR3 nucleotides read TGTGCCAGCAGCTTCGCAGGTACCGACGAGCAGTACTTC.

This clone was recorded only once. This rearrangement joins TRBV7-3 to TRBJ2-3; D ambiguous. Trimming shortened V by 2 bases and J by 2 bases, and 11 bases separated the two germline ends. CDR1 is SGHTA, CDR2 FQGTGA, per germline. The CDR3 has 15 residues. The chain's CDR3 is CASSLQEEHTDTQYF. CDR3 bases: TGTGCCAGCAGCTTACAAGAAGAACACACAGATACGCAGTATTTT. The full variable domain, in which reference TRBV7-3 and TRBJ2-3 provide the parts outside the CDR3, is GAGVSQTPSNKVTEKGKYVELRCDPISGHTALYWYRQSLGQGPEFLIYFQGTGAADDSGLPNDRFFAVRPEGSVSTLKIQRTERGDSAVYLCASSLQEEHTDTQYFGPGTRLTVL.

The rearrangement links TRBV4-1 to TRBJ2-3; TRBD1 agrees at 10 bases. Per the germline V gene, CDR1 is MGHRA and CDR2 is YSYEKL. This CDR3 is 13 amino acids long. Trimming removed 4 bases from V and 6 bases from J; junction bases left unmatched: 1. DNA for the CDR3: TGCGCCAGCAGCCGGGACAGGGGTGATACGCAGTATTTT. It encodes CASSRDRGDTQYF.

The chain recombines TRBV27 with TRBJ2-7; 9 bases are shared with TRBD2. The CDR3 covers 15 residues. With V trimmed by 6 bases and J by 4 bases, 10 bases remained unmatched. CDR1 and CDR2 (germline): MNHEY, SMNVEV (reference sequence). The CDR3 DNA reads TGTGCCAGCAGGCCAATCATAGCGGGAGTTTACGAGCAGTACTTC. Residues: CASRPIIAGVYEQYF.

The chain recombines TRBV9 with TRBJ2-1; 9 nucleotides match TRBD2. The CDR3 loop spans 18 amino acids. Germline trimming cut 4 bases from V and 9 bases from J; bases unmatched to any gene: 20. Germline loops: CDR1 SGDLS, CDR2 YYNGEE. The CDR3 DNA reads as TGTGCCAGCAGCCACGGAGGGGATACCGGGACTAGCAGCCGTGAGCAGTTCTTC. Residues: CASSHGGDTGTSSREQFF.

The V gene is TRBV27, the J gene TRBJ1-2, with D tentatively TRBD1 (5 bases). V was pared by 5 bases and J by 3 bases, with 10 bases between. The germline CDR1 and CDR2 sequences are MNHEY and SMNVEV (reference sequence). The CDR3 runs 13 residues. In nucleotides, the CDR3 is TGTGCCAGCAGTCCGGGGGTTTACTATGGCTACACCTTC. This gives the protein CASSPGVYYGYTF.

Many counts were recorded for this clone. The chain uses TRBV2 and TRBJ1-2; TRBD1 aligns across 7 bases. The junction had 4 bases not matched to a gene; V was cut back by 1 base and J by 5 bases. The CDR3 length is 14 residues. Germline V gives CDR1 SNHLY, CDR2 FYNNEI. CDR3 DNA: TGTGCCAGCAGTGAAGGAGGGGGCGCGTATGGCTACACCTTC. It translates to CASSEGGGAYGYTF.

V and J are TRBV28 and TRBJ2-3; unclear D gene. With 6 bases removed from V and 4 bases from J, the gap between germline ends came to 14 bases. CDR1 and CDR2 from the germline V gene are MDHEN and SYDVKM. This CDR3 is built from 14 residues. The CDR3 nucleotides are TGTGCCAGCAGAGGACCCTTTTCCCCAGATACGCAGTATTTT. Protein sequence: CASRGPFSPDTQYF.

This chain uses TRBV4-1 with TRBJ2-7; 9 bases match TRBD2. The CDR3 spans 15 residues. From germline, CDR1 is MGHRA and CDR2 YSYEKL. The V segment lost 2 bases and the J segment 4 bases; nucleotides outside the gene matches: 6. The CDR3 is CASSQRTSVVYEQYF. CDR3 bases: TGCGCCAGCAGCCAAAGGACTAGCGTCGTATACGAGCAGTACTTC.

As to this clone: The same CDR3 is also encoded by other DNA sequences in this sample. V usage is TRBV14 and J usage is TRBJ2-7; perhaps TRBD2 as D (6 bases). V was pared by 3 bases and J by 3 bases, with 6 bases between. Per the germline V gene, CDR1 is SGHDN and CDR2 is FVKESK. The CDR3 spans 12 residues. CDR3 sequence: CASSQGGYEQYF. CDR3 DNA: TGTGCCAGCAGCCAGGGGGGCTACGAGCAGTACTTC.

This CDR3 is CSVEGTENHSYEQYF. For the CDR3, the DNA is TGCAGCGTTGAAGGAACGGAGAACCATTCCTACGAGCAGTACTTC. The genes are TRBV29-1 and TRBJ2-5; D is undetermined. The J call may be in error: the DNA end matches TRBJ2-7 better. This CDR3 contains 15 residues. Germline CDR1 is SQVTM and CDR2 is ANQGSEA.

The chain has TRBV9 and TRBJ2-1; D remains ambiguous. Germline V CDR1 and CDR2: SGDLS, YYNGEE. The CDR3 spans 12 residues. The V end lost 4 bases, the J end lost 5 bases, and 7 bases lay between the germline ends. The CDR3 reads CASSPTDNEQFF. The CDR3 nucleotides are TGTGCCAGCAGCCCCACCGACAATGAGCAGTTCTTC.

Note on this clone: The same CDR3 also results from other DNA sequences found in this sample. This rearrangement joins TRBV27 to TRBJ2-7; D not resolved. The CDR3 sequence is 12 residues long. The V end was cut by 6 bases, the J end by 4 bases, with 10 bases between. CDR1 and CDR2 from the germline V gene are MNHEY and SMNVEV (reference sequence). CDR3 residues: CASSANSYEQYF. CDR3 sequence (DNA): TGTGCCAGCAGCGCAAACAGTTACGAGCAGTACTTC.

The chain couples TRBV11-2 to TRBJ2-5; no definite D call. Germline V gene data show CDR1 as SGHAT and CDR2 as FQNNGV. The CDR3 has 13 residues. Trimming pared 2 bases from V and 4 bases from J, leaving 8 bases between. The CDR3 DNA reads as TGTGCCAGCAGCTTACCCCGTGGAGAGACCCAGTACTTC. Residues: CASSLPRGETQYF.

This chain connects TRBV2 to TRBJ1-1; 8 bases are a match to TRBD1. This CDR3 spans 15 amino acids. V gave up 1 base and J gave up 4 bases; unmatched junction bases: 5. Per germline, CDR1 SNHLY and CDR2 FYNNEI. DNA of the CDR3: TGTGCCAGCAGTGAAGAAAGGGACAGGTTCACTGAAGCTTTCTTT. Translating it yields CASSEERDRFTEAFF. The variable domain in full, completed from reference TRBV2 and TRBJ1-1, reads EPEVTQTPSHQVTQMGQEVILRCVPISNHLYFYWYRQILGQKVEFLVSFYNNEISEKSEIFDDQFSVERPDGSNFTLKIRSTKLEDSAMYFCASSEERDRFTEAFFGQGTRLTVV.

The chain links TRBV6-4 to TRBJ2-3, with D perhaps TRBD2 (5 bases). The CDR3 totals 13 residues. Deletions cut 6 bases from V and 2 bases from J, with 9 bases between. Per germline, CDR1 MRHNA and CDR2 SNTAGT. Here the CDR3 reads CASSERTTDTQYF. The CDR3 DNA is TGTGCCAGCAGCGAGCGGACCACAGATACGCAGTATTTT.

The chain uses TRBV10-2 and TRBJ1-1; maybe TRBD1 (6 bases). Germline CDR1 reads WSHSY; CDR2 reads SAAADI. The CDR3 has 18 amino acids. Trimming pared 7 bases from V and 3 bases from J, leaving 27 bases between. The CDR3 sequence is CASTPRWGGEGPDTEAFF. The CDR3 bases are TGCGCCAGCACTCCTAGGTGGGGGGGCGAGGGCCCCGACACTGAAGCTTTCTTT.

This clone has a single count. The chain uses TRBV7-2 and TRBJ2-5; weak D call: TRBD2 (6 bases). The J call is uncertain, as TRBJ2-7 better fits the DNA end. Germline V gene lookup returns CDR1 SGHTA and CDR2 FQGNSA. The CDR3 covers 17 residues. The CDR3 sequence is CASSFGLRAGPNYEQYF. The DNA for the CDR3 is TGTGCCAGCAGCTTTGGCTTAAGGGCGGGACCGAACTACGAGCAGTACTTC.

Note on this clone: This specimen includes other DNA sequences encoding the same CDR3. The chain uses TRBV27 and TRBJ2-3, with D maybe TRBD1 (6 bases). The CDR3 contains 14 residues. Germline CDR1 and CDR2: MNHEY and SMNVEV (reference sequence). V was pared by 2 bases and J by 0 bases, with 6 bases between. CDR3 protein: CASSLRGSTDTQYF. The CDR3 nucleotides read TGTGCCAGCAGTTTAAGGGGGAGCACAGATACGCAGTATTTT.

This clone was counted between two and nine times. The J gene is TRBJ2-2, the V gene TRBV9; D might be TRBD1 or TRBD2, each matching 5 bases. Trimming removed 2 bases from V and 1 base from J, with 9 bases in between. This CDR3 has 15 residues. Per germline, CDR1 SGDLS and CDR2 YYNGEE. CDR3 in DNA: TGTGCCAGCAGCGTGAGGGGAGTGAACACCGGGGAGCTGTTTTTT. This codes for CASSVRGVNTGELFF. Variable domain in full (rest from reference TRBV9 and TRBJ2-2): DSGVTQTPKHLITATGQRVTLRCSPRSGDLSVYWYQQSLDQGLQFLIQYYNGEERAKGNILERFSAQQFPDLHSELNLSSLELGDSALYFCASSVRGVNTGELFFGEGSRLTVL.

The chain combines TRBV28 with TRBJ2-7; 12 nucleotides align to TRBD2. This CDR3 spans 19 amino acids. The germline V gene encodes CDR1 MDHEN and CDR2 SYDVKM. Trimming took 6 bases from V and 6 from J; bases not matched to a gene: 21. This chain's CDR3 is CASRDGLAGYLATYIEQYF. For the CDR3, the DNA is TGTGCCAGCAGAGATGGACTAGCGGGATACTTAGCCACCTACATCGAGCAGTACTTC.

V and J are TRBV19 and TRBJ1-5; 7 bases align to TRBD1. The CDR3 runs 14 residues. Germline CDR1 LNHDA, CDR2 SQIVND (reference sequence). V shed 8 bases, J shed 6 bases, and the junction held 10 bases outside the gene matches. CDR3 nucleotide sequence: TGTGCCAGTGGACAGGTCGGGGGGGTTCAGCCCCAGCATTTT. As protein: CASGQVGGVQPQHF.